This T cell receptor beta chain was identified during a study of shared clonotypes between healthy human individuals. Study-wide findings and caveats: Sampling covered nothing but blood. Tissue TCR repertoires likely differ from those found in blood.

The study drew its donors from healthy HIV-negative adults without recent acute infections or vaccinations. Ten immunoSEQ deep assay plates served to sequence unsorted PBMC DNA. How the authors handled the data: ImmunoSEQ supplied junction-only sequences lacking quality scores, so filtering was different. The assay was immunoSEQ multiplex PCR, and TCRdb's table has in-frame clones only and misses some. V, J and clone size derive from that table, while D and trimming were established from the DNA sequence. Among hundreds of thousands of clones, roughly 72% were seen once, and the ten largest hold more than 10%. The CDR3 has 17 amino acids. Germline V gene lookup returns CDR1 LGHNA and CDR2 YNFKEQ. The V gene lost 0 bases and the J gene lost 0 bases, with 9 bases spanning the gap. Notes on this clone: Its antigen remains unidentified.

Sequenced: PBMCs. The V call is TRBV4-2, the J call TRBJ1-6; no reliable D call. This receptor was obtained from a woman aged 40 to 50 in good health. Some clones in this sample may be carry-over from other donors' samples. The CDR3 sequence: CASSQDGQSSYNSPLHF. The CDR3 DNA reads as TGTGCCAGCAGCCAAGATGGGCAGAGCTCCTATAATTCACCCCTCCACTTT.